The 6 T cell receptor beta chains below come from one sample, sequenced in a study of radiation and T cells in renal cell carcinoma. Produced via immunoSEQ multiplex PCR; TCRdb's table is partial and in-frame only. The sample carries about 150,000 clones, 88% recorded once. Described time point: baseline pretreatment blood. Noted treatment: 15 Gy SBRT to primary tumor, nephrectomy 4 weeks later. The sequenced sample was blood, obtained from a patient whose treatment included radiotherapy and nephrectomy. The receptors were gathered from a woman between 65 and 79 years old with renal cell carcinoma.

V gene TRBV19 combines with J gene TRBJ2-1, with D tentatively TRBD1 or TRBD2 (6 bases each). CDR3 length: 16 residues. Germline V lookup: CDR1 LNHDA, CDR2 SQIVND (reference sequence). V dropped 3 bases and J dropped 5 bases, with 17 bases sitting between them. As DNA, the CDR3 is TGTGCCAGTAGTATGCGACTAGTGGGGGCGGACAATGAGCAGTTCTTC. Its protein product is CASSMRLVGADNEQFF.

The rearrangement joins TRBV29-1 to TRBJ2-7; perhaps TRBD1 as D (6 bases). Germline V gene data show CDR1 as SQVTM and CDR2 as ANQGSEA. The CDR3 sequence is 13 residues long. Trimming took 7 bases from V and 2 from J, leaving 15 bases between them. CDR3 sequence (DNA): TGCAGCGCTGGACAGTCAGGGGCCTACGAGCAGTACTTC. Encoded protein: CSAGQSGAYEQYF.

The V call is TRBV2, the J call TRBJ1-1; D is undetermined. CDR3 length: 11 residues. V lost 8 bases, J lost 11 bases, and 15 bases lay in between. Germline CDR1 is SNHLY and CDR2 is FYNNEI. CDR3 bases: TGTGCCAGCGGGTGGACGAGGGAGGCTTTCTTT. Residues: CASGWTREAFF.

The rearrangement joins TRBV11-2 to TRBJ2-1; D is uncertain. V was trimmed by 0 bases and J by 5 bases, leaving 11 bases between them. The CDR3 spans 15 residues. Germline-derived CDR1 and CDR2 are SGHAT and FQNNGV. The CDR3 nucleotides are TGTGCCAGCAGCTTAGATCGGGCGAGGAACAATGAGCAGTTCTTC. It translates to CASSLDRARNNEQFF.

The chain links TRBV6-5 to TRBJ1-5; TRBD1 aligns across 11 bases. Per germline, CDR1 MNHEY and CDR2 SVGAGI. The CDR3 has 14 residues. The J segment lost 6 bases and the V segment lost 2 bases, leaving 0 bases of the junction unmatched. CDR3 sequence reads: CASSYGTGGQPQHF. CDR3 coding DNA: TGTGCCAGCAGTTACGGGACAGGGGGTCAGCCCCAGCATTTT.

The rearrangement links TRBV5-1 to TRBJ2-7, with a possible D match to TRBD2 (7 bases). V lost 4 bases and J lost 3, with 14 bases in between. Germline CDR1 and CDR2: SGHRS and YFSETQ. The CDR3 spans 14 residues. The CDR3 nucleotides read TGCGCCAGCAGCGTGGGACTACAGGGCTACGAGCAGTACTTC. This gives the protein CASSVGLQGYEQYF.